These 19 T cell receptor beta chains came from one sample sequenced in a study of metastatic and nonmetastatic thyroid tumors. Prior to thyroid surgery, none of the patients had received any treatment. From the PCR reads, TCRdb re-called clones with MiXCR. The sample consists of 30,000 to 50,000 clones, about 14% of them appearing once. The material sequenced was blood. The receptors stem from a female donor with papillary thyroid cancer or a benign thyroid nodule (not recorded which). Some clones in this sample may be carry-over from other donors' samples.

The chain combines TRBV2 with TRBJ2-3; D is unclear. Deletions cut 8 bases from V and 6 bases from J, with 21 bases between. The germline gives CDR1 SNHLY, CDR2 FYNNEI. The CDR3 contains 15 residues. CDR3 DNA sequence: TGTGCCAGCCTGATGAGTACAGACAAAGGGGATACGCAGTATTTT. This translates into CASLMSTDKGDTQYF.

This clone was observed at least ten times. This chain uses TRBV24-1 with TRBJ1-2; D might be TRBD1 (5 bases). V lost 5 bases and J 6 bases, leaving 24 bases between the germline ends. CDR3 length equals 17 residues. The V gene's germline CDR1 is KGHDR and CDR2 SFDVKD. The DNA for the CDR3 is TGTGCCACCAGTGCCCTCCATAAGTGGGGCGCAGGAGATGGCTACACCTTC. It specifies CATSALHKWGAGDGYTF.

In its sample, this clone was seen many times. Other DNA variants within this sample encode the same CDR3. V and J are TRBV27 and TRBJ2-3, with 13 positions matching TRBD2. Germline values: CDR1 MNHEY, CDR2 SMNVEV (reference sequence). This CDR3 is built from 16 residues. Trimming cost V 4 bases and J 3 bases; bases outside gene matches: 4. CDR3 DNA: TGTGCCAGCAGTTCAAGACTAGCGGGAGGAACAGATACGCAGTATTTT. It codes for CASSSRLAGGTDTQYF.

A few counts support this clone. A much larger clone lies one base from this, so it may be a read error. Other DNA sequences in this specimen translate into the identical CDR3. V is TRBV15 and J is TRBJ2-5; tentatively, D is TRBD1 (6 bases). The germline V gene encodes CDR1 LNHNV and CDR2 YYDKDF (reference sequence). The CDR3 totals 14 residues. Trimming removed 4 bases at V and 2 bases at J, with 11 bases between. The CDR3 reads CATSIPGVQETQYF. CDR3 coding DNA: TGTGCCACCAGCATTCCAGGGGTACAAGAGACCCAGTACTTC. The full variable domain, completed using reference TRBV15 and TRBJ2-5, is DAMVIQNPRYQVTQFGKPVTLSCSQTLNHNVMYWYQQKSSQAPKLLFHYYDKDFNNEADTPDNFQSRRPNTSFCFLDIRSPGLGDTAMYLCATSIPGVQETQYFGPGTRLLVL.

J is TRBJ2-7 and V is TRBV27; D possibly corresponds to TRBD2 (6 bases). Trimming pared 10 bases from V and 6 bases from J, leaving 25 bases between. CDR3 length equals 15 residues. Germline lookup yields CDR1 MNHEY and CDR2 SMNVEV (reference sequence). Here the CDR3 reads CATSISGRLLREQYF. The CDR3 DNA is TGTGCCACCAGCATCTCGGGGAGGCTGCTCCGCGAGCAGTACTTC.

This sequence joins TRBV5-1 and TRBJ2-7; D is unresolved. The CDR3 length is 16 residues. V dropped 0 bases and J dropped 0 bases, with 13 bases sitting between them. The V gene's germline CDR1 is SGHRS and CDR2 YFSETQ. For the CDR3, the DNA is TGCGCCAGCAGCTTGGGTACCCAAGTGGACTCCTACGAGCAGTACTTC. As protein: CASSLGTQVDSYEQYF.

This clone was seen repeatedly, ten times or more. V gene TRBV6-1 combines with J gene TRBJ2-5; D gene uncertain. The CDR3 length is 12 residues. Deletions cut 2 bases from V and 5 bases from J, with 6 bases between. CDR1 is MNHNS and CDR2 is SASEGT in the germline V gene. The CDR3 coding sequence is TGTGCCAGCAGTGAACCGTTTGAGACCCAGTACTTC. This sequence encodes CASSEPFETQYF.

Comments on this clone: The junction does not match germline at one end; this may be a read error. The rearrangement uses TRBV5-1 and TRBJ2-2, with D unclear. Germline CDR1 reads SGHRS; CDR2 reads YFSETQ. This CDR3 region has 16 residues. The CDR3 loop is CASSLAFRLDTGELFF. The CDR3 nucleotides read TGCGCTAGCAGCTTGGCTTTTAGACTGGACACCGGGGAGCTGTTTTTT. Full variable domain (rest looked up from reference TRBV5-1 and TRBJ2-2): KAGVTQTPRYLIKTRGQQVTLSCSPISGHRSVSWYQQTPGQGLQFLFEYFSETQRNKGNFPGRFSGRQFSNSRSEMNVSTLELGDSALYLCASSLAFRLDTGELFFGEGSRLTVL.

The CDR3 sequence: CSARDLGEGRAYEQYF. CDR3 in DNA: TGCAGTGCTAGAGATCTGGGGGAGGGCCGCGCCTACGAGCAGTACTTC. This rearrangement joins TRBV20-1 to TRBJ2-7; 7 bases match TRBD2. The CDR3 loop spans 16 amino acids. Losses at the gene ends were 0 bases for V and 2 bases for J; bases not matched to a gene: 10. Germline loops: CDR1 DFQATT, CDR2 SNEGSKA (reference sequence).

Regarding this clone: Since a much larger clone is just one base distant, this may be a read error. The V and J genes are TRBV5-6 and TRBJ1-1; 7 nucleotides match TRBD1. CDR1 SGHDT and CDR2 YYEEEE come from the germline V gene. V lost 0 bases and J lost 4; bases outside the gene matches: 9. The CDR3 length is 16 residues. The CDR3 bases are TGTGCCAGCAGCTTGGACGCGACAGGGCTCAGCACTGAAGCTTTCTTT. This translates into CASSLDATGLSTEAFF.

The gene calls are TRBV20-1 and TRBJ2-2, with 16 positions matching TRBD2. The CDR3 sequence is 17 residues long. Germline CDR1 DFQATT, CDR2 SNEGSKA (reference sequence). V dropped 6 bases and J dropped 14; count of bases not matched to a gene: 18. The CDR3 loop is CSAFPGLAGGPIGYLFF. The DNA of the CDR3 is TGCAGTGCGTTCCCGGGACTAGCGGGAGGGCCAATCGGGTATCTGTTTTTT.

This chain links TRBV3-1 with TRBJ1-1; D unresolved. V lost 0 bases, J lost 1 base, and 12 bases lay in between. From germline, CDR1 is LGHDT and CDR2 YNNKEL (reference sequence). The CDR3 consists of 16 residues. Here the CDR3 reads CASSQDPPPGNTEAFF. The CDR3 DNA sequence: TGTGCCAGCAGCCAAGATCCTCCTCCGGGGAACACTGAAGCTTTCTTT.

This clone was picked up many times. The chain carries TRBV6-2 or TRBV6-3 and TRBJ2-7; 8 nucleotides match TRBD1. Germline CDR1 MNHEY, CDR2 SVGEGT. The CDR3 runs to 16 residues. The V segment lost 0 bases and the J segment 3 bases; nucleotides outside the gene matches: 7. CDR3 in amino acids: CASSYSRDRGNYEQYF. The CDR3 DNA reads as TGTGCCAGCAGTTACTCGAGAGACAGGGGAAACTACGAGCAGTACTTC.

The chain recombines TRBV7-8 with TRBJ2-2; D unclear. The germline CDR1 and CDR2 sequences are SGHVS and FQNEAQ. The V end was cut by 11 bases, the J end by 6 bases, with 22 bases between. CDR3 length: 15 amino acids. Here the CDR3 reads CAWKLKQLRAGELFF. The CDR3 DNA sequence: TGTGCCTGGAAGCTAAAGCAGCTACGGGCCGGGGAGCTGTTTTTT.

The sample holds many counts of this clone. The chain recombines TRBV7-8 with TRBJ1-2; D possibly corresponds to TRBD1 (5 bases). Per the germline V gene, CDR1 is SGHVS and CDR2 is FQNEAQ. CDR3 length equals 16 residues. V shed 2 bases and J shed 3 bases, with 16 bases lying between them. The CDR3 is CASSLTGRIGHYGYTF. The CDR3 DNA follows: TGTGCCAGCAGCTTAACAGGCCGGATCGGCCACTATGGCTACACCTTC.

This clone occurred many times. The identical CDR3 is also encoded by other nucleotide sequences in the sample. The chain links TRBV19 to TRBJ2-1; the D call may be TRBD1 or TRBD2 (5 bases each). This CDR3 comprises 14 residues. Germline CDR1 is LNHDA and CDR2 is SQIVND (reference sequence). V was shortened by 7 bases and J by 6 bases, with 16 bases between the two germline ends. The CDR3 spells CASKREGLGNEQFF. CDR3 bases: TGTGCCAGTAAAAGAGAGGGGCTGGGCAATGAGCAGTTCTTC.

This clone has a count of ten or more. The chain links TRBV9 to TRBJ1-2; TRBD1 is a possible D gene (6 bases). Trimming shortened V by 3 bases and J by 4 bases, and 13 bases separated the two germline ends. Germline assignment: CDR1 SGDLS and CDR2 YYNGEE. The CDR3 loop spans 14 amino acids. Written as DNA, the CDR3 is TGTGCCAGCAGCGAGGGGGGGGCCATCTATGGCTACACCTTC. It is translated as CASSEGGAIYGYTF.

This clone came up many times. V gene TRBV28 combines with J gene TRBJ2-3; D may correspond to TRBD1 or TRBD2 (6 bases each). Germline CDR1 and CDR2: MDHEN and SYDVKM. Between the trimmed V and J ends, which lost 8 bases and 4 bases, there was a span of 16 bases. The CDR3 loop spans 14 amino acids. The CDR3 nucleotides are TGTGCCAGCTCGAGAGGGGGGAAGGCAGATACGCAGTATTTT. This codes for CASSRGGKADTQYF.

This clone was counted at least ten times. DNA for the CDR3: TGTGCCAGCAGCCCCCCGTTGGGGACTAGCGACACAGATACGCAGTATTTT. Translated, it gives CASSPPLGTSDTDTQYF. The rearrangement uses TRBV4-2 and TRBJ2-3; 10 nucleotides align to TRBD2. The trim removed 4 bases at V and 2 bases at J, leaving 9 bases unmatched. The CDR3 contains 17 residues. Germline V gene sequence: CDR1 LGHNA, CDR2 YNFKEQ.